Listed here are 21 T cell receptor beta chains from one sample, sequenced in a study of T-cell memory formation after mild COVID-19. TCRdb reanalysed the 5' RACE reads using MiXCR and keeps one entry per CDR3 protein. Seen here are approximately 210,000 distinct CDR3 sequences, more than 25% observed once, and the top ten hold roughly 11%. Sequenced material: PBMCs or a T cell subset sorted from them (not recorded which). All receptors come from an adult woman who had mild COVID-19 (a few samples of this study predate the infection). Cell type and time point are not known.

The chain couples TRBV5-1 to TRBJ1-2; D unresolved. The CDR3 sequence is 13 residues long. V gave up 4 bases and J gave up 6 bases, with 13 bases separating them. Looked up from germline, CDR1 is SGHRS and CDR2 is YFSETQ. CDR3 sequence (DNA): TGCGCCAGCAGCGGGGTGGGTCTCAATGGCTACACCTTC. This sequence encodes CASSGVGLNGYTF.

In this sample, this clonotype turned up a few times. The chain joins TRBV12-3 or TRBV12-4 to TRBJ2-3, with TRBD2 matching 14 bases. V was clipped by 4 bases and J by 14 bases; unmatched bases: 8. The CDR3 consists of 14 residues. In DNA, the CDR3 is TGTGCCAGCAGTTCCGGGACTAGCGGGAGAGATTTGTATTTT. This codes for CASSSGTSGRDLYF.

The chain employs TRBV5-6 and TRBJ1-1, with D unclear. Per the germline V gene, CDR1 is SGHDT and CDR2 is YYEEEE. V was clipped by 4 bases and J by 4 bases, with 5 bases between them. The CDR3 spans 11 residues. The CDR3, as DNA: TGTGCCAGCAGCGTCCGCACTGAAGCTTTCTTT. It translates to CASSVRTEAFF.

This clonotype was detected only a few times. The chain joins TRBV18 to TRBJ1-1, with D perhaps matching TRBD1 (5 bases). CDR3 size: 12 residues. V shed 6 bases and J shed 5 bases, with 10 bases lying between them. The germline V gene has CDR1 KGHSH and CDR2 LQKENI. CDR3 amino acids: CASSAGITEAFF. The CDR3 nucleotides read TGTGCCAGCTCGGCAGGGATTACTGAAGCTTTCTTT. Full variable domain (remainder filled in from reference TRBV18 and TRBJ1-1): NAGVMQNPRHLVRRRGQEARLRCSPMKGHSHVYWYRQLPEEGLKFMVYLQKENIIDESGMPKERFSAEFPKEGPSILRIQQVVRGDSAAYFCASSAGITEAFFGQGTRLTVV.

This sequence joins TRBV20-1 and TRBJ1-5, with TRBD1 as a possible D gene (6 bases). Germline V lookup: CDR1 DFQATT, CDR2 SNEGSKA (reference sequence). The germline V and J ends were trimmed by 4 bases and 2 bases, with 12 bases remaining between them. The CDR3 is 14 amino acids. The CDR3 nucleotides are TGCAGTGCTACAGGGGAATGGGGCAATCAGCCCCAGCATTTT. It translates to CSATGEWGNQPQHF.

In this sample, this clonotype turned up many times. The gene calls are TRBV7-6 and TRBJ2-5; D gene unclear. Germline CDR1 and CDR2: SGHVS and FNYEAQ. This CDR3 spans 12 amino acids. Trimming shortened V by 5 bases and J by 5 bases, and 9 bases separated the two germline ends. DNA for the CDR3: TGTGCCAGCAGCCGGGCTTTGGAGACCCAGTACTTC. It translates to CASSRALETQYF.

The sample holds a few counts of this clonotype. For the CDR3, the DNA is TGCGCCAGCAGCCAAGACCGGGACAGCTTCTATGGCTACACCTTC. It yields the protein CASSQDRDSFYGYTF. This chain links TRBV4-1 with TRBJ1-2, with 7 bases fitting TRBD1. CDR3 size: 15 residues. Trimming cost V 0 bases and J 4 bases; bases outside gene matches: 5. Germline-derived CDR1 and CDR2 are MGHRA and YSYEKL.

This clonotype was seen more than once but under ten times. The chain joins TRBV2 to TRBJ1-1; a weak D match, TRBD1 (5 bases). Per germline, CDR1 SNHLY and CDR2 FYNNEI. The CDR3 has 15 amino acids. V shed 2 bases and J shed 4 bases, with 14 bases lying between them. The CDR3 bases are TGTGCCAGCAGTGAAAGTCCTTGGGGGGGCACTGAAGCTTTCTTT. It translates to CASSESPWGGTEAFF.

This clonotype showed up just a few times. V is TRBV7-9 and J is TRBJ2-1; tentatively, D is TRBD2 (5 bases). Looked up from germline, CDR1 is SEHNR and CDR2 is FQNEAQ (reference sequence). V lost 0 bases and J 0 bases, leaving 15 bases between the germline ends. The CDR3 loop spans 18 amino acids. For the CDR3, the DNA is TGTGCCAGCAGCTTAGCGCTCGCGGGCAGCTACTCCTACAATGAGCAGTTCTTC. It translates to CASSLALAGSYSYNEQFF.

This chain connects TRBV12-3 or TRBV12-4 to TRBJ2-5; D possibly corresponds to TRBD2 (6 bases). V gave up 3 bases and J gave up 4 bases, with 15 bases separating them. The CDR3 covers 15 residues. The CDR3 DNA sequence: TGTGCCAGCAGTTTTGGGACGGGGGTAATAGAGACCCAGTACTTC. This translates into CASSFGTGVIETQYF.

V usage is TRBV3-1 and J usage is TRBJ2-7; D may match TRBD1 or TRBD2 (6 bases each). The CDR3 consists of 14 residues. Germline V lookup: CDR1 LGHDT, CDR2 YNNKEL (reference sequence). V gave up 5 bases and J gave up 3 bases, with 14 bases separating them. The CDR3 nucleotides read TGTGCCAGCAGCAGGTCGGGGGCTAGCTACGAGCAGTACTTC. Translating gives CASSRSGASYEQYF.

The chain employs TRBV20-1 and TRBJ1-1; D unclear. Germline lookup yields CDR1 DFQATT and CDR2 SNEGSKA (reference sequence). V lost 0 bases and J 6 bases, leaving 11 bases between the germline ends. The CDR3 consists of 13 residues. The CDR3 region has the DNA TGCAGTGCTAGAGATCGACCCGACGCTGAAGCTTTCTTT. The encoded protein is CSARDRPDAEAFF.

The chain carries TRBV25-1 and TRBJ1-1, with D hard to call. Trimming cost V 2 bases and J 0 bases, with 10 bases left between them. CDR3 length: 15 residues. The V gene's germline CDR1 is MGHDK and CDR2 SYGVNS. In DNA, the CDR3 is TGTGCCAGCAGTGAAGGTGGGCGCATGAACACTGAAGCTTTCTTT. It yields the protein CASSEGGRMNTEAFF.

The chain recombines TRBV6-1 with TRBJ1-1; 10 bases align to TRBD1. The CDR3 spans 16 residues. CDR1 and CDR2 (germline): MNHNS, SASEGT. The ends lost 7 bases at V and 2 bases at J; junction bases unmatched: 10. Here the CDR3 reads CASIPGQGRGNTEAFF. The CDR3 DNA follows: TGTGCCAGCATTCCGGGACAGGGGAGGGGAAACACTGAAGCTTTCTTT.

The chain joins TRBV19 to TRBJ1-5; 8 bases match TRBD1. The V gene's germline CDR1 is LNHDA and CDR2 SQIVND (reference sequence). J lost 0 bases, V lost 6 bases, and 4 bases had no gene match. The CDR3 consists of 15 residues. The CDR3 DNA is TGTGCCAGTAGCGGGACAGGTATTAGCAATCAGCCCCAGCATTTT. Its protein is CASSGTGISNQPQHF.

This clonotype showed up many times. In nucleotides, the CDR3 is TGTGCCAGCGTCACGGGAGGGGATGAGCAGTTCTTC. As protein: CASVTGGDEQFF. The V and J genes are TRBV2 and TRBJ2-1; the match to TRBD2 covers 8 bases. The trim removed 8 bases at V and 8 bases at J, leaving 5 bases unmatched. The CDR3 is 12 amino acids. Germline CDR1 SNHLY, CDR2 FYNNEI. The complete variable domain, with remaining parts taken from reference TRBV2 and TRBJ2-1, reads EPEVTQTPSHQVTQMGQEVILRCVPISNHLYFYWYRQILGQKVEFLVSFYNNEISEKSEIFDDQFSVERPDGSNFTLKIRSTKLEDSAMYFCASVTGGDEQFFGPGTRLTVL.

The rearrangement links TRBV2 to TRBJ1-6; 8 bases fit TRBD1. J gave up 6 bases and V 7 bases, and 14 bases lay outside the gene matches. The CDR3 is made up of 17 amino acids. Germline CDR1 reads SNHLY; CDR2 reads FYNNEI. The CDR3 here is CASTASPGQVSNSPLHF. CDR3 in DNA: TGTGCCAGCACCGCGAGCCCGGGACAGGTGTCTAATTCACCCCTCCACTTT.

The rearrangement uses TRBV30 and TRBJ1-1; no reliable D call. Germline V CDR1 and CDR2: GTSNPN, SVGIG (reference sequence). Trimming removed 1 base at V and 1 base at J, with 10 bases between. This CDR3 is built from 14 residues. CDR3: CAWSGSLSNTEAFF. CDR3 nucleotide sequence: TGTGCCTGGAGTGGCAGTCTCTCGAACACTGAAGCTTTCTTT.

This clonotype was seen more than once but under ten times. This chain joins TRBV18 and TRBJ2-1; D is ambiguous. The CDR3 has 15 amino acids. Germline lookup yields CDR1 KGHSH and CDR2 LQKENI. V lost 6 bases and J lost 0, with 12 bases in between. In nucleotides, the CDR3 is TGTGCCAGCTCCCCAGTCTTAATCTCCTACAATGAGCAGTTCTTC. Translated: CASSPVLISYNEQFF.

There are a few counts of this clonotype. The V gene is TRBV7-2, the J gene TRBJ1-1, with D unclear. The germline gives CDR1 SGHTA, CDR2 FQGNSA. The CDR3 extends over 13 amino acids. V lost 2 bases, J lost 5 bases, and 9 bases lay in between. CDR3 sequence reads: CASSLTPGTEAFF. As DNA, the CDR3 is TGTGCCAGCAGCTTAACCCCGGGTACTGAAGCTTTCTTT.

The chain couples TRBV7-3 to TRBJ2-1; 8 bases fit TRBD1. Germline values: CDR1 SGHTA, CDR2 FQGTGA. J lost 10 bases, V lost 5 bases, and 4 bases had no gene match. There are 12 residues in the CDR3. DNA for the CDR3: TGTGCCAGCAGCGATTACAGGGGGGAGCAGTTCTTC. Encoded protein: CASSDYRGEQFF.